Following are 3 T cell receptor beta chains from one sample sequenced in a study of CD8+ T cells in alopecia areata. Noted treatment: oral pan-JAK inhibitor, 5-10 mg twice daily. RNA was extracted and reverse transcribed into cDNA as the sequencing template. Libraries were prepared by immunoSEQ multiplex PCR; TCRdb keeps only in-frame clonotypes and omits some of them. The data contain approximately 160,000 clones, 60% to 75% of them seen just once; the ten biggest clones take up about 14%. Sequences were derived from CD4+ T cells sorted from blood, sampled at week 24, from a patient treated with tofacitinib. These receptors originate from a human donor with alopecia areata.

This clone appeared once. The chain employs TRBV19 and TRBJ2-3; possible D gene TRBD1, 5 bases. The CDR3 runs to 13 residues. Trimming cost V 3 bases and J 6 bases, with 10 bases left between them. Germline loops: CDR1 LNHDA, CDR2 SQIVND (reference sequence). The CDR3 protein is CASSMARADTQYF. The CDR3 nucleotides are TGTGCCAGTAGTATGGCCAGGGCGGATACGCAGTATTTT.

The V gene is TRBV30, the J gene TRBJ1-4; D unclear. The V gene's germline CDR1 is GTSNPN and CDR2 SVGIG (reference sequence). This CDR3 comprises 12 residues. The ends were cut back, 5 bases at V and 8 bases at J, with 12 bases in the middle. The CDR3 here is CAWALKGEKLFF. CDR3 DNA: TGTGCCTGGGCCCTTAAAGGGGAAAAACTGTTTTTT.

The gene calls are TRBV7-9 and TRBJ2-7; 7 bases agree with TRBD1. The CDR3 covers 16 residues. V was clipped by 5 bases and J by 1 base; unmatched bases: 11. Germline CDR1 reads SEHNR; CDR2 reads FQNEAQ (reference sequence). CDR3 sequence (DNA): TGTGCCAGCAGCAGAGCGCCGGGACAGATGTCCTACGAGCAGTACTTC. Amino acids: CASSRAPGQMSYEQYF.